This T cell receptor (beta chain) originates from a study of shared clonotypes between healthy human individuals. About the study: CD4 naive and CD4 memory each took three plates per donor, while CD8 naive took two and CD8 memory one.

Positively selected for CCR7, the CD45RO-negative cells used as naive CD8 cells excluded terminally differentiated effector memory CD45RA+ cells. The donors were all Caucasian adults (living in Nashville, Tennessee). This CDR3 spans 15 amino acids. Unmatched junction bases numbered 0, after V lost 1 base and J lost 4 bases. The V gene's germline CDR1 is MGHRA and CDR2 YSYEKL. With regard to this clone: Other DNA sequences of this sample code for an identical CDR3.

TCRdb's table, derived via immunoSEQ multiplex PCR, lists solely in-frame clones and lacks some. The sample has under 850,000 clones, almost 95% seen once. The genes are TRBV4-1 and TRBJ2-7, with 14 bases aligning to TRBD2. The clonotype was recovered from a man aged 30 to 39 in good health. Source material: naive CD8+ T cells sorted from blood. The CDR3 DNA is TGCGCCAGCAGCCAAGGACTAGCGGGAGGGTACGAGCAGTACTTC. Translation gives CASSQGLAGGYEQYF.